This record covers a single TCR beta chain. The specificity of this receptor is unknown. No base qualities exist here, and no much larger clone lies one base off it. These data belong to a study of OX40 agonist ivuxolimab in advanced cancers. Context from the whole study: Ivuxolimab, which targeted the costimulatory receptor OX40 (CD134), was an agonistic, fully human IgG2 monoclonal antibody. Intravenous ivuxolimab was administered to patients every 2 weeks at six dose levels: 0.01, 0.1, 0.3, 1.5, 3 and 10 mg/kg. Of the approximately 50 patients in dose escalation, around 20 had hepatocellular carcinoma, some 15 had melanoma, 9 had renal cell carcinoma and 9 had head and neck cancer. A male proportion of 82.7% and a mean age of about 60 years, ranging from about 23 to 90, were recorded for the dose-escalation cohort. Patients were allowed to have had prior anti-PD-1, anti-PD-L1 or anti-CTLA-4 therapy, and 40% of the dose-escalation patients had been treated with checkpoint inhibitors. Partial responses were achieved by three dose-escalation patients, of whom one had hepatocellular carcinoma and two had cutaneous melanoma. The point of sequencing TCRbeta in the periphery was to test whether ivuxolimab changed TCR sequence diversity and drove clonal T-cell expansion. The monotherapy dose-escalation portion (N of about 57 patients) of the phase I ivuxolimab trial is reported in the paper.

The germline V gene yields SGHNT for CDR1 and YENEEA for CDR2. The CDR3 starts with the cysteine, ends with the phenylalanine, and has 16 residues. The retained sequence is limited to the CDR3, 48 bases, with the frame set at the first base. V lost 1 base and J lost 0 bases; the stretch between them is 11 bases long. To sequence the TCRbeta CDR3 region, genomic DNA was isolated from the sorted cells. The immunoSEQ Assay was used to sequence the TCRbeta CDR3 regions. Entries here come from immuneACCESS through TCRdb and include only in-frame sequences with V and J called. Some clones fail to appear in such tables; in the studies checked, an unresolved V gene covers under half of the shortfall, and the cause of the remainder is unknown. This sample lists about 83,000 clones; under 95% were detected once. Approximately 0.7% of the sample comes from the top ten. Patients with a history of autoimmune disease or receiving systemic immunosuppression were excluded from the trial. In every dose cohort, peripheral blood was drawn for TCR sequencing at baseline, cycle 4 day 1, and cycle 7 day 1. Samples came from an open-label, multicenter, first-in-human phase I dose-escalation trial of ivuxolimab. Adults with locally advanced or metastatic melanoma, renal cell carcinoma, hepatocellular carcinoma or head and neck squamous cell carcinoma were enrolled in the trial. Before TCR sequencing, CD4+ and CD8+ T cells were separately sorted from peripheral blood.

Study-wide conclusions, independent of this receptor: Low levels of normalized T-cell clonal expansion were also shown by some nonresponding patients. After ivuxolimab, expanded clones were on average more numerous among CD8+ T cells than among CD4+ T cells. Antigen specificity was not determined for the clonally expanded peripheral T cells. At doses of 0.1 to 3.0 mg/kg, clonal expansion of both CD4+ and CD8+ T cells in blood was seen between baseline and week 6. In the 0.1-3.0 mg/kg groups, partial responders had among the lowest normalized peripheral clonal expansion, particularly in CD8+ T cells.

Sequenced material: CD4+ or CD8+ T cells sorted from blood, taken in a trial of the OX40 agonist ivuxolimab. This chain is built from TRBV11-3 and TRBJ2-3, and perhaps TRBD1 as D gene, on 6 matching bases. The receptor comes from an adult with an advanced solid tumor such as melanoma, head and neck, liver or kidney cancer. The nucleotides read TGTGCCAGCAGCTTAGGGGGGACAACTAGCACAGATACGCAGTATTTT. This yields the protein CASSLGGTTSTDTQYF. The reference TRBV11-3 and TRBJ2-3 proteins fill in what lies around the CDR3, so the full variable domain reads EAGVVQSPRYKIIEKKQPVAFWCNPISGHNTLYWYLQNLGQGPELLIRYENEEAVDDSQLPKDRFSAERLKGVDSTLKIQPAELGDSAVYLCASSLGGTTSTDTQYFGPGTRLTVL.